The 2 T cell receptor beta chains presented below share a single source sample, sequenced in a study of radiotherapy plus CTLA-4 blockade in lung cancer. TCRdb's table, derived via immunoSEQ multiplex PCR, lists solely in-frame clones and lacks some. The sample shows 13,000 to 15,000 clones, about two thirds of them seen only once. Specimen: peripheral blood, collected from a patient treated with radiotherapy plus ipilimumab. Every receptor here comes from a human donor with non-small cell lung cancer whose response to radiotherapy plus ipilimumab could not be evaluated.

The rearrangement uses TRBV30 and TRBJ1-1; TRBD1 matches at 9 bases. After removal of 4 bases from V and 5 bases from J, the junction contained 5 bases not matched to a gene. CDR1 is GTSNPN and CDR2 is SVGIG in the germline V gene (reference sequence). CDR3 length equals 13 residues. In nucleotides, the CDR3 is TGTGCCTGGAAGACAGGGGGGTGGACTGAAGCTTTCTTT. Translation: CAWKTGGWTEAFF. The variable domain in full, completed from reference TRBV30 and TRBJ1-1, reads SQTIHQWPATLVQPVGSPLSLECTVEGTSNPNLYWYRQAAGRGLQLLFYSVGIGQISSEVPQNLSASRPQDRQFILSSKKLLLSDSGFYLCAWKTGGWTEAFFGQGTRLTVV.

V is TRBV19 and J is TRBJ1-2, with TRBD1 identical over 7 bases. The CDR3 consists of 13 residues. Losses at the gene ends were 5 bases for V and 4 bases for J; bases not matched to a gene: 4. Germline lookup yields CDR1 LNHDA and CDR2 SQIVND (reference sequence). For the CDR3, the DNA is TGTGCCAGTAGTCCAACAGGGGTCTATGGCTACACCTTC. Protein: CASSPTGVYGYTF.